These T cell receptor beta chains were read from a single sample in a study of blood T cell repertoires in COVID-19. Sequenced by immunoSEQ multiplex PCR; TCRdb stores in-frame clones only, minus some. The table shows 200,000 to 300,000 clones, with 86% occurring only once. The specimen was peripheral blood. The source is a woman between 55 and 75 years old who had recovered from COVID-19. The CDR3 runs from the conserved cysteine through the conserved F or W. The order of the fields is clone size, V gene, D gene, J gene, CDR3 DNA, CDR3 protein. A D gene is named only where the DNA matches it firmly. A row's size may be missing; if present it is once, few, many or a size class.

size: NA
V: TRBV11-2
D: TRBD2
J: TRBJ2-3
DNA: TGTGCCAGCAGCTTAGGGGATAGCGGGGTTGGTCCGCAGTATTTT
CDR3: CASSLGDSGVGPQYF

size: NA
V: TRBV6-5
D: NA
J: TRBJ2-3
DNA: TGTGCCAGCAGTTACTCGGGGGGGCAGGATACGCAGTATTTT
CDR3: CASSYSGGQDTQYF

size: NA
V: TRBV7-2
D: NA
J: TRBJ1-1
DNA: TGTGCCAGCCTAGACTACAGTGGAAACACTGAAGCTTTCTTT
CDR3: CASLDYSGNTEAFF

size: NA
V: TRBV28
D: NA
J: TRBJ1-2
DNA: TGTGCCAGCAGTGGACTGATCTATGGCTACACCTTC
CDR3: CASSGLIYGYTF

size: NA
V: TRBV18
D: TRBD1
J: TRBJ2-7
DNA: TGTGCCAGCTCACCCTCTGGGAGACAGGGTTCGGGCGAGCAGTACTTC
CDR3: CASSPSGRQGSGEQYF

size: NA
V: TRBV28
D: TRBD2
J: TRBJ2-3
DNA: TGTGCCAGCAGCTCACCTAGCGGCCCTAGCACAGATACGCAGTATTTT
CDR3: CASSSPSGPSTDTQYF

size: NA
V: TRBV6-2/TRBV6-3
D: TRBD2
J: TRBJ2-3
DNA: TGTGCCAGCAGCCCTCGAAGACTAGCGGTGGACACAGATACGCAGTATTTT
CDR3: CASSPRRLAVDTDTQYF

size: NA
V: TRBV19
D: NA
J: TRBJ2-7
DNA: TGTGCCAGTAGTATAAGGACTACGTCCTACGAGCAGTACTTC
CDR3: CASSIRTTSYEQYF

size: few
V: TRBV4-2
D: NA
J: TRBJ1-6
DNA: TGTGCCAGCAGCCAAGTTGGGGGGACGGGGAATTCACCCCTCCACTTT
CDR3: CASSQVGGTGNSPLHF

size: NA
V: TRBV10-3
D: NA
J: TRBJ2-2
DNA: TGTGCCATCACCTACAACAGGGACACCGGGGAGCTGTTTTTT
CDR3: CAITYNRDTGELFF

size: once
V: TRBV20-1
D: NA
J: TRBJ1-6
DNA: TGCAGTGCTAGTTCGACAGCAGATTCACCCCTCCACTTT
CDR3: CSASSTADSPLHF

size: NA
V: TRBV6-4
D: NA
J: TRBJ2-1
DNA: TGTGCCAGCAGTGAGGAGGTGGGGGGGCCCCAGTTCTTC
CDR3: CASSEEVGGPQFF

size: NA
V: TRBV6-1
D: NA
J: TRBJ1-5
DNA: TGTGCCAGCAGTGAAAGGGGTTCCCAGCATTTT
CDR3: CASSERGSQHF